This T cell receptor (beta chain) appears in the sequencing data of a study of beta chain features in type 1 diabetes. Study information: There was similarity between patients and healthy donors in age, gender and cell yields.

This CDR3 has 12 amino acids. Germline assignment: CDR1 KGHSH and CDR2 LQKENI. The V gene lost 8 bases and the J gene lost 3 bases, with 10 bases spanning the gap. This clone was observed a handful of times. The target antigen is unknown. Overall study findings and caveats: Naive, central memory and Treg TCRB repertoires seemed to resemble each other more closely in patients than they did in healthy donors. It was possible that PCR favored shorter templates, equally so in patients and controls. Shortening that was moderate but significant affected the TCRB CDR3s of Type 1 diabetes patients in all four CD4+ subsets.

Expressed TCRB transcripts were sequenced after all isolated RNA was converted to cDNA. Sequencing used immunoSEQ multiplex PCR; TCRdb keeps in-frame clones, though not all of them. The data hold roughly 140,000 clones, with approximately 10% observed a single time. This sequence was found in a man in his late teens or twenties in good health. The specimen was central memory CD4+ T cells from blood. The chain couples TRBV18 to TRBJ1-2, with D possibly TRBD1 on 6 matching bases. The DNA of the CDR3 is TGTGCCAGCGAGGGGGAGTACTATGGCTACACCTTC. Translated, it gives CASEGEYYGYTF.